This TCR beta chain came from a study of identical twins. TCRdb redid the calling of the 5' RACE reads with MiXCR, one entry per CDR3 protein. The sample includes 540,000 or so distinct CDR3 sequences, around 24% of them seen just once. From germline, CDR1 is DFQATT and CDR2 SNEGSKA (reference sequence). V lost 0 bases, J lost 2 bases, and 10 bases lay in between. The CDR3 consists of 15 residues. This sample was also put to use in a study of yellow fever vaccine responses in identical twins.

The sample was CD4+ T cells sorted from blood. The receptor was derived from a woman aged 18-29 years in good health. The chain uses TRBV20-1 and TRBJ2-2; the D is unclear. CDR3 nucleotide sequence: TGCAGTGCTAGAGAGCTGGGCCCTAACACCGGGGAGCTGTTTTTT. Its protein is CSARELGPNTGELFF.